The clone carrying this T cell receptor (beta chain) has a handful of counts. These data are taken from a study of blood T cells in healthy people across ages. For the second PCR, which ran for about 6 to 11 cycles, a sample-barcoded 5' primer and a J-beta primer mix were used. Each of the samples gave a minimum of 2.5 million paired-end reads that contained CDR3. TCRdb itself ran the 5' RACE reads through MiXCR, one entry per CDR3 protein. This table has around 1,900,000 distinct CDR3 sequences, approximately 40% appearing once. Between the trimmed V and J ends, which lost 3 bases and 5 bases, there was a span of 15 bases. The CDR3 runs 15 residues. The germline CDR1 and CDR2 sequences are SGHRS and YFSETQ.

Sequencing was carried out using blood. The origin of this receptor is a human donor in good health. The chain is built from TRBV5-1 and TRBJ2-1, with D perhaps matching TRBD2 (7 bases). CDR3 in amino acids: CASSSHRGADNEQFF. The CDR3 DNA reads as TGCGCCAGCAGCTCCCATCGGGGGGCCGACAATGAGCAGTTCTTC.